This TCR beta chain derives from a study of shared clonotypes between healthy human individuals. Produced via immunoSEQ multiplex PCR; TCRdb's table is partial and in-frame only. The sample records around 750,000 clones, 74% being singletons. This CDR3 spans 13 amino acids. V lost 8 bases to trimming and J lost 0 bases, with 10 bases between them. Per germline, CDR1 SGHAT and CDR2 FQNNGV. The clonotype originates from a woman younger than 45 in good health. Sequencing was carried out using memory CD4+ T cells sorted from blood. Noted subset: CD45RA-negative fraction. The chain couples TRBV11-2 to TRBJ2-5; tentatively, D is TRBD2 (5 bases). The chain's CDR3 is CASSYGNQETQYF. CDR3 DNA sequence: TGTGCCAGCTCCTACGGGAACCAAGAGACCCAGTACTTC.